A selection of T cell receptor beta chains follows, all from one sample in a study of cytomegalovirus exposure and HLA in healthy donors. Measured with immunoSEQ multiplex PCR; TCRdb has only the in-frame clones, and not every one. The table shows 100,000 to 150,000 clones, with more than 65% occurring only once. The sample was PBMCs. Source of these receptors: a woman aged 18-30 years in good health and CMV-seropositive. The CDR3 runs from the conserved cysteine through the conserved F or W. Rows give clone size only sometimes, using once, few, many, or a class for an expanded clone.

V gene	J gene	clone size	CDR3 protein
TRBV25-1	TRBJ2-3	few	CASRGLQGSADTQYF
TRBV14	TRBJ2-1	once	CASSQESRLISYNEQFF
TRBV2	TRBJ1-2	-	CASSERGFGEGGYTF
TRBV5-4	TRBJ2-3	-	CASSLPGLALHTQYF
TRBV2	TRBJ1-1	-	CASSQGLNTEAFF
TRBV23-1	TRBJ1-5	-	CASSQSSQATNQPQHF
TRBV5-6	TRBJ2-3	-	CASSTWTSGADTQYF
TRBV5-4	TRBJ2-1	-	CASSDGLAGVNEQFF
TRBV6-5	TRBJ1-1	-	CATQPAGMNTEAFF
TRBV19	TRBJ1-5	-	CASRGVQQPQHF
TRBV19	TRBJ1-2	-	CASSTPDRGFDGYTF
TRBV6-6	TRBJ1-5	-	CASRKQGADGNQPQHF
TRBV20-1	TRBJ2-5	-	CSAILIETQYF
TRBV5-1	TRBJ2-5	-	CASSYPLAGGQETQYF
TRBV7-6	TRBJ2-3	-	CASSRVPGTTTDTQYF
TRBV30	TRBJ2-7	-	CAWAGLAVYEQYF
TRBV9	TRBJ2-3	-	CASSAGRQNTDTQYF
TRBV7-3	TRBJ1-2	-	CASSPSDSPGPYGYTF
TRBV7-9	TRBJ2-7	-	CASSPGQGTNEQYF
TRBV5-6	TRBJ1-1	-	CASSNQGRFTEAFF
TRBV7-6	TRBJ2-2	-	CASSLVRGAGELFF
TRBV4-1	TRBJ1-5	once	CASSNEGTGGHQPQHF
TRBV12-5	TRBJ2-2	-	CASAGQGPGELFF
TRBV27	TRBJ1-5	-	CASSRQGASGNQPQHF
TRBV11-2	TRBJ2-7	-	CASGGRVTGGEQYF
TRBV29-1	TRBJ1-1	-	CSVRTTGGDTEAFF
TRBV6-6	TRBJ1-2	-	CASSYPPQGAHYGYTF
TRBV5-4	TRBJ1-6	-	CASSAEGGFNSPLHF
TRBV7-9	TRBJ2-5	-	CASSFSGGSGETQYF
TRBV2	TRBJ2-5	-	CASSGGQAMQETQYF
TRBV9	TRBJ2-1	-	CASSSGAGTYNEQFF
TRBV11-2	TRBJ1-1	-	CASSLVQGRNTEAFF
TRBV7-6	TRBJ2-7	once	CASSLGVGLIYEQYF
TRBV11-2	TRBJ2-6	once	CASSSQGAGANVLTF
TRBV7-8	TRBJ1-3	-	CASSGGEGPGAGNTIYF
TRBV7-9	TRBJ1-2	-	CASSDPGQGFGYTF
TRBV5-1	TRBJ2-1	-	CASSLSLAGGNEQFF
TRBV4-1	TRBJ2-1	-	CASRSSGVYNEQFF
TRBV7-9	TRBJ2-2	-	CASSSWGGGTGELFF
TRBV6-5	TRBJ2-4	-	CASRLNRDPKNIQYF
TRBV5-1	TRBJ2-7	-	CASSLDRGNYEQYF
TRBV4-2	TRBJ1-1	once	CASTAGTGATEAFF
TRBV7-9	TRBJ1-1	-	CASSLLGEGTTEAFF
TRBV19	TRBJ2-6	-	CASSIGPIRTGANVLTF
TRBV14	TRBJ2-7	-	CASSQESEGVFPYEQYF
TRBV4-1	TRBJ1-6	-	CASSQGPGWNSPLHF
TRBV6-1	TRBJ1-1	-	CASSEKGTGYRARSF
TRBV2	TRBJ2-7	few	CASSEVRIEEYF
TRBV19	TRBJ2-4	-	CASSIKGQISLAKNIQYF
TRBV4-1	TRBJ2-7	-	CASSRLPGQRYEQYF
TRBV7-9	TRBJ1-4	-	CASSKGFEKLFF